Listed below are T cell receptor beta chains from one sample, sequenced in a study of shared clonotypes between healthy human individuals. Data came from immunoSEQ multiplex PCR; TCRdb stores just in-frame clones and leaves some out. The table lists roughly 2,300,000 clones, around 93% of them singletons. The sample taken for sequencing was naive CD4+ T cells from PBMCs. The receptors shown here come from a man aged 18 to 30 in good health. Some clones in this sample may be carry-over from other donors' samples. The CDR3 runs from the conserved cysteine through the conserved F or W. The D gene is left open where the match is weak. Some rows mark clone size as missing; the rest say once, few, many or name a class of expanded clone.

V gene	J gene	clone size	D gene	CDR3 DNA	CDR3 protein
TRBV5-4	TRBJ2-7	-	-	TGTGCCAGCAGCTTGATTGGGGTAATGGACTACGAGCAGTACTTC	CASSLIGVMDYEQYF
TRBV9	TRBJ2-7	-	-	TGTGCCAGCAGCGTAGGCAGGGGGGGCCCCTACGAGCAGTACTTC	CASSVGRGGPYEQYF
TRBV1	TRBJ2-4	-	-	TGCACCAGCAGCCACAAAAACATTCAGTACTTC	CTSSHKNIQYF
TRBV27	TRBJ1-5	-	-	TGTGCCAGCAGTAAGGGACAACATAGCAATCAGCCCCAGCATTTT	CASSKGQHSNQPQHF
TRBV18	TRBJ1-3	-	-	TGTGCCAGCTCACCATACGGGACTGGGGGCCTCTCTGGAAACACCATATATTTT	CASSPYGTGGLSGNTIYF
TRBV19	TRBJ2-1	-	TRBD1	TGTGCCAGTAGTCCAGGGACAGGGGAGCAGTTCTTC	CASSPGTGEQFF
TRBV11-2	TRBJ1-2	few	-	TGTGCCAGCAGCGGCTATGGCTACACCTTC	CASSGYGYTF
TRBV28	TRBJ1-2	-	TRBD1	TGTGCCAGCAGTTCCCCCGGGACAGCTAACTATGGCTACACCTTC	CASSSPGTANYGYTF
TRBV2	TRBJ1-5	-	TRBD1	TGTGCCAGCAGACGGACAGGGGGCCAGCCCCAGCATTTT	CASRRTGGQPQHF
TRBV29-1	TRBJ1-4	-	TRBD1	TGCAGCGTTCGTAACAGGGGTGATGAAAAACTGTTTTTT	CSVRNRGDEKLFF
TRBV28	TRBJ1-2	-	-	TGTGCCAGCAGTTTGGGAGTTAACTATGGCTACACCTTC	CASSLGVNYGYTF
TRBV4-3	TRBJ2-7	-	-	TGCGCCAGCAGCCAAGGTATGGCTAGCCACTACGAGCAGTACTTC	CASSQGMASHYEQYF
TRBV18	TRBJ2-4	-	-	TGTGCCAGCTCACCGCTTAATCTTTCGCCGGGGGCCAAAAACATTCAGTACTTC	CASSPLNLSPGAKNIQYF
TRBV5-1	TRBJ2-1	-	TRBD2	TGCGCCAGCAGCTCCGTTCCGGGACTAGCGGGCAAAAACAATGAGCAGTTCTTC	CASSSVPGLAGKNNEQFF
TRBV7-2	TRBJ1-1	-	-	TGTGCCAGCAGCCCACGACCCCCGGGTACTGAAGCTTTCTTT	CASSPRPPGTEAFF
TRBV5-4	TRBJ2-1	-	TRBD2	TGTGCCAGCAGCTTGGTCCTAGCGGGAGGGGGCAATGAGCAGTTCTTC	CASSLVLAGGGNEQFF
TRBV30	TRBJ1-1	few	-	TGTGCCTGGAGGGCCCCCGGGAGGAACACTGAAGCTTTCTTT	CAWRAPGRNTEAFF
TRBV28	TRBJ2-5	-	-	TGTGCCAGCAGGTCACCCGGGAAGGAGGAGAGAGAGACCCAGTACTTC	CASRSPGKEERETQYF
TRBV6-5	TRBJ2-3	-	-	TGTGCCAGCAGATCCGGGGTACCAGATACGCAGTATTTT	CASRSGVPDTQYF
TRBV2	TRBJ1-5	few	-	TGTGCCAGCAGTGACCGGGGCAATCAGCCCCAGCATTTT	CASSDRGNQPQHF
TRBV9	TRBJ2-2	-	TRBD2	TGTGCCAGCAGCGTATGGGCGGGAGCCCTGGCCGGGGAGCTGTTTTTT	CASSVWAGALAGELFF
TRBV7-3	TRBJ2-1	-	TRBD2	TGTGCCAGCAGCTTAAGCGGGAGGAACAATGAGCAGTTCTTC	CASSLSGRNNEQFF
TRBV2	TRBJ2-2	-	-	TGTGCCAGCAGTGTGGGTGGGGGCACACGGAACACCGGGGAGCTGTTTTTT	CASSVGGGTRNTGELFF
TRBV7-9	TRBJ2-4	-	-	TGTGCCAGCAGCCTCCAGAACATTCAGTACTTC	CASSLQNIQYF
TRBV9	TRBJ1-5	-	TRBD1	TGTGCCAGCAGTCCCGGGACAGGGTCCCATCAGCCCCAGCATTTT	CASSPGTGSHQPQHF
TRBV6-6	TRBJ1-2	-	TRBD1	TGTGCCAGCAGACTCGGACAGGCCTATGGCTACACCTTC	CASRLGQAYGYTF
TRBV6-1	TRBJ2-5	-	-	TGTGCCAGCAGTGATTTCATGCCCCAGTACTTC	CASSDFMPQYF
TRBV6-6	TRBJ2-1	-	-	TGTGCCAGCAGTTACTCGAGACGGAGTTCCACTGAGCAGTTCTTC	CASSYSRRSSTEQFF
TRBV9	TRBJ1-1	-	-	TGTGCCAGCAGCGTAGAGCCCCTCGGGACGGGTGTGGCTTTCTTT	CASSVEPLGTGVAFF
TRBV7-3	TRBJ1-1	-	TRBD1	TGTGCCAGCAGCTCGAGACCGGGGACAGTGAACACTGAAGCTTTCTTT	CASSSRPGTVNTEAFF
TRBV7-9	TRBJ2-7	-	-	TGTGCCAGCGAGCGGGCCCCCTACGAGCAGTACTTC	CASERAPYEQYF
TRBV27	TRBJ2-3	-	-	TGTGCCAGCAGTCCCCTCAGGGCCCGACCAGGGGATACGCAGTATTTT	CASSPLRARPGDTQYF
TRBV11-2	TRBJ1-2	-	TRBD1	TGTGCCAGCAGCTTAGCCGGGACAGGGACCTATGGCTACACCTTC	CASSLAGTGTYGYTF
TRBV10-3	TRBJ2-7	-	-	TGTGCCATCAGCCAAGGGGGGGGCTCCTACGAGCAGTACTTC	CAISQGGGSYEQYF
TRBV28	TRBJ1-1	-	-	TGTGCCACCCTCCCCGCATTTTGGAACACTGAAGCTTTCTTT	CATLPAFWNTEAFF
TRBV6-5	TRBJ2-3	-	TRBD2	TGTGCCAGCAGTTACTTTCCCAGCGGGAGTACAGATACGCAGTATTTT	CASSYFPSGSTDTQYF
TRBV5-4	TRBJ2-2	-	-	TGTGCCAGCAGCGCCCCCACGAACACCGGGGAGCTGTTTTTT	CASSAPTNTGELFF